This T cell receptor beta chain came from a study of tumor-infiltrating lymphocytes in primary liver carcinoma. Study overall: Samples had roughly 3.5 to 7.13 million productive TCRbeta reads, comparable between tissue types.

General study results and limits: In tumor-adjacent and tumor-blood pairs, overlap was lower than in tumor region pairs.

About this clonotype: Its antigen remains unknown. One end of the junction does not line up with germline, which may come from a read error.

CDR1 is SEHNR and CDR2 is FQNEAQ in the germline V gene (reference sequence). The length of the CDR3 is 15 residues. For each extraction, RNA and DNA were obtained together from 20-30 mg of unsorted bulk tissue. The patients had histopathologically diagnosed primary liver carcinoma, and their disease was treated by surgical resection. With around 520 ng total RNA as template and a constant-region primer, TCR beta cDNA was made. Three-round nested multiplex PCR performed with slightly modified ARM-PCR produced the TCR beta libraries. It was with TRBV1-TRBV30 forward primers and a C-beta reverse primer that the first two PCR rounds were run, at around 11 cycles each. TCRdb re-derived calls from the multiplex PCR reads in MiXCR, one entry per CDR3 protein. The data contain almost 45,000 distinct CDR3 sequences, around 80% of them seen just once; the ten biggest clones take up 35% to 45%.

The sequence was obtained from a woman aged 25 to 45 with primary liver carcinoma and hepatitis B virus infection. The sample was tumor-adjacent normal liver tissue. This chain joins TRBV7-9 and TRBJ2-1; TRBD2 matches at 8 bases. The CDR3 region has the DNA TGTGCCAGCAGCTACAATGGGGTAGCGGGACATGAGCAATTCTTC. Translation gives CASSYNGVAGHEQFF. Together with reference TRBV7-9 and TRBJ2-1, the CDR3 gives the full variable domain: DTGVSQNPRHKITKRGQNVTFRCDPISEHNRLYWYRQTLGQGPEFLTYFQNEAQLEKSRLLSDRFSAERPKGSFSTLEIQRTEQGDSAMYLCASSYNGVAGHEQFFGPGTRLTVL.